The TCR beta chain described here comes from a study of CD8 T cell repertoires and HIV-1 epitope variants. On the immunoSEQ platform, TCR beta CDR3s were sequenced at survey depth. TCRdb's copy holds only in-frame clones and misses some; the assay was immunoSEQ multiplex PCR. This sample has fewer than 6,500 clones, with 50% to 75% found just once. CDR1 MNHEY and CDR2 SVGAGI come from the germline V gene. V lost 4 bases and J 5 bases, leaving 5 bases between the germline ends. CDR3 size: 11 residues. This clone showed up just a few times. Antigen: not known. This chain links TRBV6-5 with TRBJ2-5; D ambiguous. Source material: cultured CD8+ T cells derived from PBMCs. The clonotype originates from a male donor with HIV. The CDR3: CASSSEETQYF. CDR3 nucleotide sequence: TGTGCCAGCAGTTCCGAGGAGACCCAGTACTTC.